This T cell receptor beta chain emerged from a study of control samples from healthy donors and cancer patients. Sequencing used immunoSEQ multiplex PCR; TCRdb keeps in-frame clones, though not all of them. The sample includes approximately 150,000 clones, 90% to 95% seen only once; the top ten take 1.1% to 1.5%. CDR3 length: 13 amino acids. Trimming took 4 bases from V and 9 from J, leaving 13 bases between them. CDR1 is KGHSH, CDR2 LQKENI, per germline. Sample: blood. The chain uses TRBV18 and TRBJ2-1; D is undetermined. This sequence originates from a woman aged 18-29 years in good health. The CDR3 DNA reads TGTGCCAGCTCACAGAAAGAAGAGATTGAGCAGTTCTTC. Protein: CASSQKEEIEQFF.